These 28 T cell receptor beta chains were all obtained from the same sample, sequenced in a study of CD8 T cells in Susac syndrome. The authors reverse transcribed roughly 0.5 to 1 ug RNA with random hexamers. One entry per CDR3 protein results from TCRdb running MiXCR on the immunoSEQ multiplex PCR reads. The repertoire includes 2,000 to 3,000 distinct CDR3 sequences, around 75% of them detected once, and roughly 11% sits in the top ten. The definition of memory subsets for TEMRA sorting was based on CD27 and CD45RA staining. The sequenced sample was CD8+ TEMRA cells from PBMCs. The subset denotes: FACS-sorted terminally differentiated effector memory CD8+ T cells re-expressing CD45RA (CD8+ TEMRA). The source is a human donor with Susac syndrome.

This clonotype has a single count. V usage is TRBV30 and J usage is TRBJ2-7; D is perhaps TRBD1 (6 bases). This CDR3 comprises 14 residues. Germline V CDR1 and CDR2: GTSNPN, SVGIG (reference sequence). V was trimmed by 2 bases and J by 1 base, leaving 12 bases between them. This chain's CDR3 is CAWSNGGASYEQYF. The CDR3 DNA is TGTGCCTGGAGTAATGGGGGCGCGTCCTACGAGCAGTACTTC.

The rearrangement links TRBV28 to TRBJ1-6; 9 nucleotides match TRBD1. The CDR3 spans 15 residues. With V trimmed by 6 bases and J by 14 bases, 14 bases remained unmatched. Germline CDR1 MDHEN, CDR2 SYDVKM. The CDR3 bases are TGTGCCAGCAGAGGAACCGGACAGGGGCGTTCGGCCCTCCACTTT. Translating it yields CASRGTGQGRSALHF.

The J gene is TRBJ2-2, the V gene TRBV4-1; TRBD1 or TRBD2 may be the D gene (6 bases each). V was clipped by 1 base and J by 3 bases, with 12 bases between them. Germline V CDR1 and CDR2: MGHRA, YSYEKL. The CDR3 has 16 amino acids. The CDR3 DNA follows: TGCGCCAGCAGCCAAGTGGCAGGGGACTACACCGGGGAGCTGTTTTTT. It translates to CASSQVAGDYTGELFF.

V and J are TRBV7-2 and TRBJ2-1, with 9 bases aligning to TRBD1. Germline V gene lookup returns CDR1 SGHTA and CDR2 FQGNSA. With V trimmed by 4 bases and J by 7 bases, 8 bases remained unmatched. This CDR3 contains 15 residues. The CDR3 region has the DNA TGTGCCAGCAGCTCCTGGACAGGGGCGGGGAATGAGCAGTTCTTC. This codes for CASSSWTGAGNEQFF.

This clonotype was detected a few times. V and J are TRBV5-1 and TRBJ2-2; the match to TRBD2 covers 11 bases. Germline V CDR1 and CDR2: SGHRS, YFSETQ. The CDR3 spans 17 residues. V was clipped by 1 base and J by 2 bases; unmatched bases: 4. The CDR3 sequence: CASSLWLAGGNTGELFF. The CDR3 nucleotides are TGCGCCAGCAGCTTGTGGCTAGCGGGGGGTAACACCGGGGAGCTGTTTTTT.

This clonotype was recorded once. The V gene is TRBV15, the J gene TRBJ1-1, with TRBD1 as a possible D gene (5 bases). The V and J ends lost 0 bases and 2 bases respectively, with 7 bases between them. CDR1 LNHNV and CDR2 YYDKDF come from the germline V gene (reference sequence). This CDR3 is 14 amino acids long. The CDR3 DNA reads TGTGCCACCAGCAGAGATGACAGAAACACTGAAGCTTTCTTT. Translating it yields CATSRDDRNTEAFF.

The chain has TRBV4-3 and TRBJ2-7; D gene ambiguous. Trimming stripped 0 bases from V and 0 bases from J, with 9 bases between. CDR1 LGHNA and CDR2 YSLEER come from the germline V gene. This CDR3 contains 15 residues. DNA for the CDR3: TGCGCCAGCAGCCAAGATGGAAGGAGCTCCTACGAGCAGTACTTC. This encodes CASSQDGRSSYEQYF.

V is TRBV27 and J is TRBJ1-1; D uncertain. The CDR3 is 13 amino acids. The V gene's germline CDR1 is MNHEY and CDR2 SMNVEV (reference sequence). The germline V and J ends were trimmed by 2 bases and 3 bases, with 7 bases remaining between them. In DNA, the CDR3 is TGTGCCAGCAGTTTAGTCGGCTACACTGAAGCTTTCTTT. This encodes CASSLVGYTEAFF.

The V and J genes are TRBV12-3 or TRBV12-4 and TRBJ1-2, with D unresolved. Trimming pared 3 bases from V and 6 bases from J, leaving 5 bases between. This CDR3 comprises 11 residues. The CDR3 protein is CASSLGNGYTF. The DNA for the CDR3 is TGTGCCAGCAGTTTGGGTAATGGCTACACCTTC.

The rearrangement links TRBV2 to TRBJ2-3; D possibly corresponds to TRBD1 (6 bases). Germline CDR1 and CDR2: SNHLY and FYNNEI. The CDR3 length is 15 residues. V was cut by 2 bases and J by 5 bases, with 14 bases left in between. The CDR3 nucleotides read TGTGCCAGCAGTGAAAGGAGCCAGGGGAGAGATACGCAGTATTTT. Its protein product is CASSERSQGRDTQYF.

This clonotype came up a few times. The chain uses TRBV30 and TRBJ1-6; no reliable D call. Trimming removed 5 bases at V and 14 bases at J, with 16 bases between. Germline V lookup: CDR1 GTSNPN, CDR2 SVGIG (reference sequence). CDR3 length: 12 residues. The CDR3 here is CAWDGEAASLHF. Written as DNA, the CDR3 is TGTGCCTGGGACGGAGAAGCCGCTTCCCTCCACTTT.

The gene calls are TRBV6-5 and TRBJ1-1; D is unresolved. V was pared by 2 bases and J by 6 bases, with 31 bases between. This CDR3 is built from 20 residues. Looked up from germline, CDR1 is MNHEY and CDR2 is SVGAGI. The CDR3 region is CASSYNLITFGSPLRPEAFF. The CDR3 nucleotides are TGTGCCAGCAGTTACAATTTAATCACTTTTGGGTCCCCCTTGCGTCCTGAAGCTTTCTTT.

A remark on this clonotype: The junction shows a germline mismatch at one end, possibly a read error. V gene TRBV30 combines with J gene TRBJ1-1; no definite D call. Germline CDR1 and CDR2: GTSNPN and SVGIG (reference sequence). The CDR3 totals 15 residues. Here the CDR3 reads CAWSVLSQPNTEVFF. CDR3 nucleotides: TGTGCCTGGAGTGTACTTTCGCAGCCGAACACTGAAGTTTTCTTT.

CDR3 region: CASSYSAQRAGGGDTQYF. The CDR3 DNA reads as TGTGCCAGCAGTTACTCGGCGCAGAGAGCGGGGGGGGGAGATACGCAGTATTTT. V and J are TRBV6-5 and TRBJ2-3, with TRBD2 matching over 10 bases. There are 18 residues in the CDR3. V lost 0 bases and J lost 5; bases outside the gene matches: 11. Germline V gene sequence: CDR1 MNHEY, CDR2 SVGAGI.

This chain connects TRBV20-1 to TRBJ1-6; weak D call: TRBD1 (5 bases). Germline V lookup: CDR1 DFQATT, CDR2 SNEGSKA (reference sequence). This CDR3 has 16 amino acids. The CDR3 DNA is TGCAGAGCTCTCCGGGACCCAGCCTACTATAATTCACCCCTCCACTTT. Its protein product is CRALRDPAYYNSPLHF.

The chain joins TRBV15 to TRBJ2-5, with a weak D call TRBD1 (5 bases). The CDR3 is made up of 13 amino acids. Trimming stripped 6 bases from V and 5 bases from J, with 13 bases between. Germline CDR1 LNHNV, CDR2 YYDKDF (reference sequence). The CDR3 is CATRKQGRETQYF. CDR3 nucleotides: TGTGCCACCAGGAAGCAGGGTAGGGAGACCCAGTACTTC. The full variable domain, completed using reference TRBV15 and TRBJ2-5, is DAMVIQNPRYQVTQFGKPVTLSCSQTLNHNVMYWYQQKSSQAPKLLFHYYDKDFNNEADTPDNFQSRRPNTSFCFLDIRSPGLGDTAMYLCATRKQGRETQYFGPGTRLLVL.

The V call is TRBV14, the J call TRBJ1-2, with D hard to call. CDR3 size: 17 residues. Trimming took off 4 bases at V and 4 bases at J, with 22 bases between the two ends. Germline lookup yields CDR1 SGHDN and CDR2 FVKESK. Written as DNA, the CDR3 is TGTGCCAGCAGCCTATCTCCGACATCAGCGCTCGGCTATGGCTACACCTTC. Translating gives CASSLSPTSALGYGYTF.

The chain has TRBV7-3 and TRBJ2-3, with D tentatively TRBD1 (5 bases). V lost 3 bases, J lost 9 bases, and 10 bases lay in between. The germline gives CDR1 SGHTA, CDR2 FQGTGA. The CDR3 extends over 12 amino acids. CDR3 amino acids: CASSFPAGTQYF. The CDR3 coding sequence is TGTGCCAGCAGCTTTCCGGCAGGGACGCAGTATTTT. Full variable domain (remainder filled in from reference TRBV7-3 and TRBJ2-3): GAGVSQTPSNKVTEKGKYVELRCDPISGHTALYWYRQSLGQGPEFLIYFQGTGAADDSGLPNDRFFAVRPEGSVSTLKIQRTERGDSAVYLCASSFPAGTQYFGPGTRLTVL.

The chain is built from TRBV6-2 or TRBV6-3 and TRBJ1-4, with D hard to call. Between the trimmed V and J ends, which lost 2 bases and 7 bases, there was a span of 11 bases. Per germline, CDR1 MNHEY and CDR2 SVGEGT. This CDR3 is 14 amino acids long. The CDR3 DNA is TGTGCCAGCAGTTACGGGTGGATTTCTGAAAAACTGTTTTTT. Encoded protein: CASSYGWISEKLFF.

The DNA of the CDR3 is TGTGCCATCAGTGAGTGGGGCAGGGCTTACGAGCAGTACTTC. Translating it yields CAISEWGRAYEQYF. The chain has TRBV10-3 and TRBJ2-7; maybe TRBD1 (5 bases). CDR3 length: 14 residues. Trimming removed 1 base from V and 4 bases from J, with 11 bases in between. Germline CDR1 reads ENHRY; CDR2 reads SYGVKD.

This clonotype was counted once. This may be a read error, as it is one base from a much larger clone. The chain combines TRBV18 with TRBJ2-1; D remains unclear. There are 16 residues in the CDR3. Germline CDR1 and CDR2: KGHSH and LQKENI. Trimming pared 0 bases from V and 0 bases from J, leaving 9 bases between. CDR3 residues: CASSPPKQCSYNEQFF. CDR3 in DNA: TGTGCCAGCTCACCACCGAAGCAGTGCTCCTACAATGAGCAGTTCTTC.

As for this clonotype: Sequence at one end of the junction differs from germline and may be a read error. The J gene is TRBJ1-3, the V gene TRBV7-9, with a weak D call TRBD1 (5 bases). The CDR3 has 9 residues. Germline V gives CDR1 SEHNR, CDR2 FQNEAQ (reference sequence). CDR3 sequence reads: CASSPGLDF. The CDR3 DNA reads TGTGCCAGCAGCCCAGGGTTGGATTTT. Together with reference TRBV7-9 and TRBJ1-3, the CDR3 gives the full variable domain: DTGVSQNPRHKITKRGQNVTFRCDPISEHNRLYWYRQTLGQGPEFLTYFQNEAQLEKSRLLSDRFSAERPKGSFSTLEIQRTEQGDSAMYLCASSPGLDFGEGSWLTVV.

The chain employs TRBV21-1 and TRBJ1-2; TRBD1 is the table's D call, not checked against the DNA. TRBV21-1 is a recognized pseudogene. The CDR3 covers 16 residues. Here the CDR3 DNA reads TGTGCCAGCAGCAAAGGGCGGAAAGGGGCCAACTATGGCTACACCTTC. This encodes CASSKGRKGANYGYTF.

Concerning this clonotype itself: Its ends do not fully match the called genes, so a read error is possible. V is TRBV12-3 or TRBV12-4 and J is TRBJ2-5, with TRBD1 as a possible D gene (6 bases). CDR3 length equals 14 residues. CDR3: CAISLGWRGGTQYF. CDR3 DNA: TGTGCCATCAGTTTAGGTTGGCGAGGGGGGACCCAGTACTTC.

The rearrangement joins TRBV12-3 or TRBV12-4 to TRBJ1-3, with a tentative D call TRBD1 (5 bases). The CDR3 length is 15 residues. V dropped 3 bases and J dropped 0 bases, with 9 bases sitting between them. The CDR3 here is CASSLDISSGNTIYF. The CDR3 DNA is TGTGCCAGCAGTTTGGACATTAGCTCTGGAAACACCATATATTTT.

This chain joins TRBV15 and TRBJ2-3; D not certain. CDR1 is LNHNV and CDR2 is YYDKDF in the germline V gene (reference sequence). This CDR3 region has 15 residues. V was shortened by 0 bases and J by 6 bases, with 13 bases between the two germline ends. The CDR3 here is CATSRDFAVRDTQYF. CDR3 sequence (DNA): TGTGCCACCAGCAGAGATTTCGCGGTCCGGGATACGCAGTATTTT.

The chain carries TRBV12-3 or TRBV12-4 and TRBJ2-5, with TRBD2 identical over 8 bases. The CDR3 runs 14 residues. After removal of 3 bases from V and 5 bases from J, the junction contained 5 bases not matched to a gene. The CDR3 bases are TGTGCCAGCAGTTTCAGAGCGGGGGTTGAGACCCAGTACTTC. It codes for CASSFRAGVETQYF.

The V call is TRBV4-1, the J call TRBJ1-6; D not resolved. Trimming left V 4 bases short and J 8 bases short, with 27 bases between. The CDR3 loop spans 19 amino acids. Per germline, CDR1 MGHRA and CDR2 YSYEKL. CDR3 sequence (DNA): TGCGCCAGCAGCCCTGGAACGCAAATTACCCTATTTAAGGATTCACCCCTCCACTTT. Amino acids: CASSPGTQITLFKDSPLHF.